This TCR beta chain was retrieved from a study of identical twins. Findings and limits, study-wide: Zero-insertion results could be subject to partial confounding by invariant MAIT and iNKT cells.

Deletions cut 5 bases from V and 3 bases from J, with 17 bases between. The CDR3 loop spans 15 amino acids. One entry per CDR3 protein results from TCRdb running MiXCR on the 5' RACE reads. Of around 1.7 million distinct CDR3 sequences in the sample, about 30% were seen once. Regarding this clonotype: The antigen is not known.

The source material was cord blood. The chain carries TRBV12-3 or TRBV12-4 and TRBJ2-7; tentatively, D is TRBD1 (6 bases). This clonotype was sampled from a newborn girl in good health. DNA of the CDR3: TGTGCCAGCAGTCCGTCCAGGGGCCGATACTACGAGCAGTACTTC. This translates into CASSPSRGRYYEQYF.